This T cell receptor beta chain was recorded in a study of cytomegalovirus exposure and HLA in healthy donors. Deletions cut 7 bases from V and 4 bases from J, with 11 bases between. The CDR3 contains 13 residues. Germline values: CDR1 SGHAT, CDR2 FQNNGV. PCR involved 60 Vbeta and 13 Jbeta primers. The assay was immunoSEQ multiplex PCR, and TCRdb's table has in-frame clones only and misses some. The table for this sample gives under 200,000 clones. The origin of this receptor is a woman aged 18 to 35 in good health and CMV-seropositive. What was sequenced was PBMCs. The chain uses TRBV11-2 and TRBJ1-3; D remains unclear. CDR3 residues: CASNLEGGNTIYF. The CDR3 DNA reads TGTGCCAGCAACCTGGAGGGCGGAAACACCATATATTTT.